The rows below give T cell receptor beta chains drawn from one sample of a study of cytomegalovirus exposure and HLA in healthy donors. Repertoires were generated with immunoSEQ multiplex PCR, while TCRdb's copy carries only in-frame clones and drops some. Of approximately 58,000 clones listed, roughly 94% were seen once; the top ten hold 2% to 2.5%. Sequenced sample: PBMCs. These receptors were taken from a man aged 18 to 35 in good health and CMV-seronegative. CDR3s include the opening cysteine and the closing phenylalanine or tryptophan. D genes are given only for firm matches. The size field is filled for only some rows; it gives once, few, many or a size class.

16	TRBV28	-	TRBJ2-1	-	CASNSVGLARYNEQFF	TGTGCCAGCAACTCCGTAGGGCTAGCGAGATACAATGAGCAGTTCTTC
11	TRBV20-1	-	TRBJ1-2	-	CSARTLNGYTF	TGCAGTGCCCGGACTCTGAACGGCTACACCTTC
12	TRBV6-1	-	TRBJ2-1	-	CASSDYYNEQFF	TGTGCCAGCAGTGATTATTACAATGAGCAGTTCTTC
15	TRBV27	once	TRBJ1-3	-	CASSLKGGTGNTIYF	TGTGCCAGCAGTTTAAAGGGGGGGACTGGAAACACCATATATTTT
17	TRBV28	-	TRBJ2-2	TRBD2	CASSSTKPSGRTGELFF	TGTGCCAGCAGTTCCACGAAACCTAGCGGGAGGACCGGGGAGCTGTTTTTT
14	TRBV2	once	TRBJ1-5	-	CASSAGVSNQPQHF	TGTGCCAGCAGTGCAGGGGTTAGCAATCAGCCCCAGCATTTT
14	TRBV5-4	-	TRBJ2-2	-	CASSFDRNTGELFF	TGTGCCAGCAGCTTCGACAGGAACACCGGGGAGCTGTTTTTT
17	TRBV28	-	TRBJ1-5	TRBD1	CASSFLRTGIDDQPQHF	TGTGCCAGCAGTTTCCTTAGGACAGGGATCGACGATCAGCCCCAGCATTTT
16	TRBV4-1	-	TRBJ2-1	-	CASSLDTGYESNEQFF	TGCGCCAGCAGCCTCGACACAGGGTACGAATCCAATGAGCAGTTCTTC
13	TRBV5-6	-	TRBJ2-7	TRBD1	CASSFYRGSEQYF	TGTGCCAGCAGCTTTTACAGGGGAAGCGAGCAGTACTTC
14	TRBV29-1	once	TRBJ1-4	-	CSVVWATTNEKLFF	TGCAGCGTTGTTTGGGCGACAACTAATGAAAAACTGTTTTTT
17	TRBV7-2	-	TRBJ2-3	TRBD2	CASSLERRRLAGETQYF	TGTGCCAGCAGCCTGGAGAGGCGCCGACTAGCGGGAGAAACGCAGTATTTT
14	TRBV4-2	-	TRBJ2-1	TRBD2	CASSRGLVYNEQFF	TGTGCCAGCAGCCGAGGACTAGTCTACAATGAGCAGTTCTTC
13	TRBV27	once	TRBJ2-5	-	CASSSIAEETQYF	TGTGCCAGCAGTTCGATAGCGGAAGAGACCCAGTACTTC
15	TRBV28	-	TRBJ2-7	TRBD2	CASSLVTSGPYEQYF	TGTGCCAGCAGTTTAGTTACTAGCGGGCCGTACGAGCAGTACTTC
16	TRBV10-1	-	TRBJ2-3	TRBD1	CASSDPGQGVTDTQYF	TGCGCCAGCAGTGACCCCGGACAGGGAGTCACAGATACGCAGTATTTT
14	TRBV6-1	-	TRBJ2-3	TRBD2	CASLETSGTDTQYF	TGTGCCAGCCTTGAGACTAGCGGCACAGATACGCAGTATTTT
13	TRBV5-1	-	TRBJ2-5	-	CASSEGDRETQYF	TGCGCCAGCAGCGAGGGCGACCGAGAGACCCAGTACTTC
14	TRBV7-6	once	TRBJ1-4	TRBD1	CASSPGQGNEKLFF	TGTGCCAGCAGCCCCGGACAGGGGAATGAAAAACTGTTTTTT
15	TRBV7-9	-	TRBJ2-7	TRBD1	CASSYTGTGLYEQYF	TGTGCCAGCAGCTATACCGGGACAGGGCTCTACGAGCAGTACTTC
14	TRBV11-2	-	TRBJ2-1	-	CASSPRWQDNEQFF	TGTGCCAGCAGCCCAAGGTGGCAGGACAATGAGCAGTTCTTC
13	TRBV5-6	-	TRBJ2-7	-	CASSPTGPYEQYF	TGTGCCAGCAGCCCTACAGGGCCCTACGAGCAGTACTTC
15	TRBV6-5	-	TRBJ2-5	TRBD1	CASSYSGQGGETQYF	TGTGCCAGCAGTTACTCGGGACAGGGGGGGGAGACCCAGTACTTC
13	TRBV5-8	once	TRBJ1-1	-	CASSRTANTEAFF	TGTGCCAGCAGCCGGACAGCGAACACTGAAGCTTTCTTT
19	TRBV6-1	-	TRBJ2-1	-	CASSATRLWDSSSYNEQFF	TGTGCCAGCAGTGCCACCCGCCTCTGGGACTCAAGCTCCTACAATGAGCAGTTCTTC